This entry lists 16 T cell receptor beta chains sequenced from one sample in a study of STAT5B mutations in CD4+ large granular lymphocyte leukemia. Produced via immunoSEQ multiplex PCR; TCRdb's table is partial and in-frame only. The sample lists tens of thousands of clones, around 74% occurring once. Sequenced: CD4+ T cells from blood buffy coats. These receptors all stem from a human donor in good health.

This clone was counted a few times. The gene calls are TRBV6-5 and TRBJ2-7; 7 bases align to TRBD1. The CDR3 loop spans 15 amino acids. Unmatched junction bases numbered 7, after V lost 4 bases and J lost 1 base. Germline loops: CDR1 MNHEY, CDR2 SVGAGI. The CDR3 region has the DNA TGTGCCAGCAGTTTAAGACAGGGTGGGTCCTACGAGCAGTACTTC. It is translated as CASSLRQGGSYEQYF.

V is TRBV7-6 and J is TRBJ1-1; D is perhaps TRBD1 (5 bases). V lost 0 bases and J 6 bases, leaving 14 bases between the germline ends. This CDR3 is built from 15 residues. Germline V lookup: CDR1 SGHVS, CDR2 FNYEAQ. DNA for the CDR3: TGTGCCAGCAGCTTAGCGGCCAGGGTCGTGGCTGAAGCTTTCTTT. Its translation is CASSLAARVVAEAFF.

The rearrangement joins TRBV6-6 to TRBJ1-1; D is ambiguous. The CDR3 extends over 13 amino acids. Germline CDR1 reads MNHNY; CDR2 reads SVGAGI (reference sequence). The germline V and J ends were trimmed by 5 bases and 3 bases, with 10 bases remaining between them. The CDR3 bases are TGTGCCAGCAGTCGCCAGGTGGACACTGAAGCTTTCTTT. Translated: CASSRQVDTEAFF.

This chain's CDR3 is CASSGERGNTEAFF. CDR3 coding DNA: TGTGCCAGCAGTGGCGAGAGGGGGAACACTGAAGCTTTCTTT. This rearrangement joins TRBV6-1 to TRBJ1-1; a weak D match, TRBD1 (5 bases). There are 14 residues in the CDR3. Germline V gene sequence: CDR1 MNHNS, CDR2 SASEGT. Trimming took off 4 bases at V and 1 base at J, with 10 bases between the two ends.

DNA for the CDR3: TGTGCCAGCAGCTTAGACATGAACACTGAAGCTTTCTTT. This codes for CASSLDMNTEAFF. The V gene is TRBV11-2, the J gene TRBJ1-1; no clear D gene. Trimming stripped 0 bases from V and 0 bases from J, with 2 bases between. The CDR3 totals 13 residues. Germline V CDR1 and CDR2: SGHAT, FQNNGV.

The V call is TRBV11-2, the J call TRBJ1-3; D is uncertain. The CDR3 loop spans 14 amino acids. V lost 1 base and J 4 bases, leaving 8 bases between the germline ends. Germline values: CDR1 SGHAT, CDR2 FQNNGV. The CDR3 DNA reads as TGTGCCAGCAGCTTAGGAGTAGACGGAAACACCATATATTTT. The encoded protein is CASSLGVDGNTIYF.

This rearrangement joins TRBV27 to TRBJ1-2, with 8 bases matching TRBD1. After removal of 3 bases from V and 7 bases from J, the junction contained 1 base not matched to a gene. Germline V lookup: CDR1 MNHEY, CDR2 SMNVEV (reference sequence). CDR3 length: 12 amino acids. The DNA of the CDR3 is TGTGCCAGCAGTTTTACAGGGGGTGGCTACACCTTC. This translates into CASSFTGGGYTF.

The V and J genes are TRBV2 and TRBJ2-5, with 11 nucleotides matching TRBD2. V was clipped by 6 bases and J by 0 bases; unmatched bases: 6. The length of the CDR3 is 16 residues. Germline V gene lookup returns CDR1 SNHLY and CDR2 FYNNEI. The CDR3, as DNA: TGTGCCAGCAGGCTAGCGGGGGGACCGAACCAAGAGACCCAGTACTTC. It is translated as CASRLAGGPNQETQYF. The full variable domain, in which reference TRBV2 and TRBJ2-5 provide the parts outside the CDR3, is EPEVTQTPSHQVTQMGQEVILRCVPISNHLYFYWYRQILGQKVEFLVSFYNNEISEKSEIFDDQFSVERPDGSNFTLKIRSTKLEDSAMYFCASRLAGGPNQETQYFGPGTRLLVL.

The chain is built from TRBV6-5 and TRBJ2-7; TRBD1 matches 8 bases. The V and J ends lost 5 bases and 5 bases, in that order; junction bases with no gene match: 8. CDR3 length: 14 residues. Germline CDR1 MNHEY, CDR2 SVGAGI. The CDR3 reads CASSNGQGTNEQYF. In nucleotides, the CDR3 is TGTGCCAGCAGTAACGGACAGGGTACCAACGAGCAGTACTTC.

In the case of this clone: An end of the junction differs from the germline gene, which may be a read error. V and J are TRBV19 and TRBJ1-4, with unresolved D. CDR3 length: 12 residues. Germline CDR1 LNHDA, CDR2 SQIVND (reference sequence). CDR3 in amino acids: CASSIPGIVFVF. Here the CDR3 DNA reads TGTGCCAGTAGTATCCCGGGTATTGTCTTCGTTTTT.

This clone has only a few counts. The V gene is TRBV11-3, the J gene TRBJ1-1, with TRBD1 matching over 10 bases. Germline V gene data show CDR1 as SGHNT and CDR2 as YENEEA. The CDR3 is made up of 15 amino acids. The junction had 4 bases not matched to a gene; V was cut back by 3 bases and J by 3 bases. Here the CDR3 reads CASSFGTGADTEAFF. CDR3 coding DNA: TGTGCCAGCAGCTTTGGGACAGGGGCGGACACTGAAGCTTTCTTT.

This clone turned up a few times. Written as DNA, the CDR3 is TGCGCCAGCAGCCACCCCGGGACTAGCGGGGGGGCCTGGTACAATGAGCAGTTCTTC. Its translation is CASSHPGTSGGAWYNEQFF. The V and J genes are TRBV4-1 and TRBJ2-1, with 16 bases identical to TRBD2. J lost 4 bases, V lost 3 bases, and 9 bases had no gene match. Germline assignment: CDR1 MGHRA and CDR2 YSYEKL. This CDR3 is 19 amino acids long.

V gene TRBV10-3 combines with J gene TRBJ2-7; weak D call: TRBD2 (5 bases). The CDR3 length is 13 residues. The V end lost 7 bases, the J end lost 2 bases, and 12 bases lay between the germline ends. Germline V lookup: CDR1 ENHRY, CDR2 SYGVKD. CDR3: CAIKASSTYEQYF. CDR3 nucleotide sequence: TGTGCCATCAAGGCTAGCTCGACCTACGAGCAGTACTTC.

This chain joins TRBV19 and TRBJ1-2; 12 bases line up with TRBD1. The J segment lost 8 bases and the V segment lost 4 bases, leaving 8 bases of the junction unmatched. The CDR3 spans 15 residues. In germline, CDR1 is LNHDA, CDR2 SQIVND (reference sequence). CDR3 region: CASSTAGTGGRGYTF. CDR3 sequence (DNA): TGTGCCAGTAGTACCGCCGGGACAGGGGGCCGCGGCTACACCTTC.

This chain links TRBV9 with TRBJ2-3; TRBD2 matches 7 bases. The V gene end was trimmed by 0 bases and the J gene end by 2 bases; junction bases not matched to a gene: 6. The germline V gene has CDR1 SGDLS and CDR2 YYNGEE. The CDR3 covers 16 residues. CDR3 coding DNA: TGTGCCAGCAGCGTAGGAGCGGGACGTTTCACAGATACGCAGTATTTT. Its translation: CASSVGAGRFTDTQYF.

The genes are TRBV2 and TRBJ2-2, with no clear D. Germline V lookup: CDR1 SNHLY, CDR2 FYNNEI. The CDR3 loop spans 12 amino acids. V lost 5 bases and J lost 6, with 7 bases in between. CDR3 in amino acids: CASSLLPGELFF. DNA for the CDR3: TGTGCCAGCAGTCTATTACCCGGGGAGCTGTTTTTT.